Listed here are 7 T cell receptor beta chains from one sample, sequenced in a study of T cell changes during pregnancy in multiple sclerosis. Using immunoSEQ multiplex PCR, the repertoire was profiled, and TCRdb retains in-frame clones only, with some absent. In the table there are around 130,000 clones, 93% of which are singletons. Material: peripheral blood, obtained before pregnancy. These receptors were obtained from a female donor with multiple sclerosis, enrolled in a pregnancy study.

The V call is TRBV2, the J call TRBJ1-1, with TRBD1 as a possible D gene (5 bases). Deletions cut 4 bases from V and 1 base from J, with 13 bases between. There are 15 residues in the CDR3. Germline CDR1 is SNHLY and CDR2 is FYNNEI. The CDR3 DNA is TGTGCCAGCAGTGTACGGACAAGTGGGAACACTGAAGCTTTCTTT. It codes for CASSVRTSGNTEAFF.

This chain links TRBV9 with TRBJ1-2; the D is unclear. Deletions cut 3 bases from V and 4 bases from J, with 13 bases between. This CDR3 contains 14 residues. Looked up from germline, CDR1 is SGDLS and CDR2 is YYNGEE. CDR3 nucleotides: TGTGCCAGCAGCGACAAGCCCTGGGCCTATGGCTACACCTTC. Its translation: CASSDKPWAYGYTF.

This sequence joins TRBV4-1 and TRBJ2-7; D perhaps matches TRBD2 (5 bases). V dropped 0 bases and J dropped 0 bases, with 12 bases sitting between them. The CDR3 is made up of 16 amino acids. Germline assignment: CDR1 MGHRA and CDR2 YSYEKL. CDR3 protein: CASSQESGNPSYEQYF. The CDR3 nucleotides are TGCGCCAGCAGCCAAGAGTCGGGGAATCCCTCCTACGAGCAGTACTTC.

This rearrangement joins TRBV15 to TRBJ1-1, with 11 bases identical to TRBD1. CDR1 LNHNV and CDR2 YYDKDF come from the germline V gene (reference sequence). Trimming removed 3 bases from V and 5 bases from J; junction bases left unmatched: 11. This CDR3 has 17 amino acids. For the CDR3, the DNA is TGTGCCACCAGCAGCCCCTCCGGGGGACAGGGGGTGACTGAAGCTTTCTTT. Protein: CATSSPSGGQGVTEAFF.

The chain joins TRBV29-1 to TRBJ2-1; TRBD2 might be the D (6 bases). Germline CDR1 reads SQVTM; CDR2 reads ANQGSEA. Deletions cut 6 bases from V and 8 bases from J, with 29 bases between. CDR3 length: 17 residues. This chain's CDR3 is CSVLPTFDQTGDDEQFF. DNA of the CDR3: TGCAGCGTCCTCCCCACCTTTGACCAGACGGGAGACGATGAGCAGTTCTTC.

The V and J genes are TRBV6-1 and TRBJ2-7; a weak D match, TRBD2 (5 bases). The germline V and J ends were trimmed by 2 bases and 0 bases, with 8 bases remaining between them. The CDR3 contains 14 residues. Germline V gene lookup returns CDR1 MNHNS and CDR2 SASEGT. The CDR3 sequence: CASSEFSVSYEQYF. As DNA, the CDR3 is TGTGCCAGCAGTGAATTTAGCGTCTCCTACGAGCAGTACTTC.

The gene calls are TRBV2 and TRBJ2-7; D is possibly TRBD1 (6 bases). Looked up from germline, CDR1 is SNHLY and CDR2 is FYNNEI. V dropped 6 bases and J dropped 0 bases, with 18 bases sitting between them. This CDR3 region has 16 residues. Written as DNA, the CDR3 is TGTGCCAGCAGCCCGCTAGGGCAGGGGCGCTCCTACGAGCAGTACTTC. The encoded protein is CASSPLGQGRSYEQYF.